These T cell receptor beta chains were read from a single sample in a study of control samples from healthy donors and cancer patients. Repertoires were generated with immunoSEQ multiplex PCR, while TCRdb's copy carries only in-frame clones and drops some. This sample carries 150,000 or so clones, 90% to 95% of them seen once, and the ten largest clones take about 12%. Sample: blood. The receptors here all came from a man aged 40-55 years in good health. CDR3s include the opening cysteine and the closing phenylalanine or tryptophan. Size is stated for part of the rows, as once, few or many counts, or as a class when the clone is expanded.

V: TRBV18; J: TRBJ2-4; size: .; CDR3: CASSPRTGATVAKNIQYF
V: TRBV19; J: TRBJ1-5; size: .; CDR3: CASSIEGVSGQPQHF
V: TRBV4-1; J: TRBJ2-3; size: .; CDR3: CASSQGTGDPDTQYF
V: TRBV7-9; J: TRBJ1-2; size: .; CDR3: CASSPPRGTEANYGYTF
V: TRBV29-1; J: TRBJ2-7; size: .; CDR3: CSVTSGLAREQYF
V: TRBV19; J: TRBJ1-2; size: .; CDR3: CASSMVPTGLYGYTF
V: TRBV5-6; J: TRBJ2-7; size: .; CDR3: CASSLAREQYF
V: TRBV27; J: TRBJ1-1; size: once; CDR3: CASSTQQGEAFF
V: TRBV28; J: TRBJ1-5; size: .; CDR3: CASSLPLGEGNQPQHF
V: TRBV27; J: TRBJ2-7; size: once; CDR3: CASSLIRLADSSYEQYF
V: TRBV11-2; J: TRBJ2-7; size: .; CDR3: CASSLNGAEQYF
V: TRBV5-5; J: TRBJ1-2; size: .; CDR3: CASSYSGTDGYTF
V: TRBV10-2; J: TRBJ1-4; size: .; CDR3: CASSDGEKLFF
V: TRBV6-5; J: TRBJ2-5; size: few; CDR3: CASSFTSGKETQYF
V: TRBV2; J: TRBJ2-1; size: .; CDR3: CASSETSLGLNNEQFF
V: TRBV7-8; J: TRBJ1-1; size: .; CDR3: CASSLDRTLMNTEAFF
V: TRBV11-3; J: TRBJ1-1; size: .; CDR3: CASSLGQGRSTEAFF
V: TRBV12-3/TRBV12-4; J: TRBJ1-2; size: .; CDR3: CASSLGQNYGYTF
V: TRBV6-4; J: TRBJ2-2; size: .; CDR3: CASRGRGGELFF
V: TRBV15; J: TRBJ2-3; size: .; CDR3: CATSRGRGSGTDTQYF
V: TRBV24-1; J: TRBJ2-1; size: .; CDR3: CATKATGQGPNNEQFF
V: TRBV30; J: TRBJ1-5; size: .; CDR3: CAWSGGNNQPQHF
V: TRBV19; J: TRBJ1-2; size: .; CDR3: CASSIQGPSYGYTF
V: TRBV6-6; J: TRBJ2-5; size: .; CDR3: CASRQLAGQETQYF
V: TRBV2; J: TRBJ1-4; size: .; CDR3: CASSAGNEKLFF
V: TRBV7-3; J: TRBJ1-1; size: .; CDR3: CASSLTSLRLMNTEAFF
V: TRBV29-1; J: TRBJ2-3; size: once; CDR3: CSVEYPTSTDTQYF
V: TRBV9; J: TRBJ2-3; size: .; CDR3: CASSVEGRGTDTQYF
V: TRBV27; J: TRBJ1-1; size: .; CDR3: CASRHLTQRRQGALNTEAFF
V: TRBV18; J: TRBJ1-1; size: once; CDR3: CASSGQNMNTEAFF
V: TRBV11-2; J: TRBJ2-1; size: .; CDR3: CASSRAGTTSYNEQFF
V: TRBV6-5; J: TRBJ2-3; size: .; CDR3: CASSYRSTDTQYF
V: TRBV4-3; J: TRBJ2-5; size: .; CDR3: CASSPSTRGETQYF
V: TRBV15; J: TRBJ1-5; size: .; CDR3: CATSRGRSNQPQHF
V: TRBV14; J: TRBJ2-7; size: .; CDR3: CASSPNQGTAYEQYF
V: TRBV7-8; J: TRBJ1-1; size: once; CDR3: CASSTGRINTEAFF
V: TRBV28; J: TRBJ2-7; size: .; CDR3: CASSRGAYEQYF
V: TRBV11-2; J: TRBJ1-6; size: .; CDR3: CASNDRDRGRSPLHF
V: TRBV6-5; J: TRBJ2-7; size: .; CDR3: CASRIAAGGAYEQYF
V: TRBV10-3; J: TRBJ1-1; size: .; CDR3: CAISESRNTEAFF
V: TRBV6-5; J: TRBJ2-3; size: .; CDR3: CASIKVGTDTQYF
V: TRBV10-3; J: TRBJ2-7; size: once; CDR3: CAISDVYEQYF
V: TRBV18; J: TRBJ1-5; size: .; CDR3: CASSPSRAYSNQPQHF
V: TRBV28; J: TRBJ1-3; size: .; CDR3: CASQLGSSGNTIYF
V: TRBV6-1; J: TRBJ1-1; size: .; CDR3: CASSETLLNTEAFF
V: TRBV7-2; J: TRBJ1-5; size: once; CDR3: CASSLVGHLYSNQPQHF
V: TRBV5-4; J: TRBJ1-2; size: once; CDR3: CASSTGTGTGTGYTF
V: TRBV6-6; J: TRBJ1-3; size: .; CDR3: CASSYSTGNTIYF
V: TRBV27; J: TRBJ1-5; size: .; CDR3: CASSPLGYSNQPQHF
V: TRBV11-2; J: TRBJ1-4; size: few; CDR3: CASSSSDTSNEKLFF
V: TRBV11-2; J: TRBJ2-1; size: .; CDR3: CASSLEGDEQFF
V: TRBV5-1; J: TRBJ2-3; size: .; CDR3: CASSLVRTQYF
V: TRBV10-3; J: TRBJ2-1; size: .; CDR3: CAISLNGEQFF
V: TRBV7-8; J: TRBJ1-1; size: .; CDR3: CASSFPGQEAFF
V: TRBV3-1/TRBV3-2; J: TRBJ2-7; size: .; CDR3: CASSQGYGEQYF
V: TRBV4-1; J: TRBJ2-1; size: .; CDR3: CASSVRQREGYNEQFF
V: TRBV6-4; J: TRBJ2-3; size: .; CDR3: CASSPSGTDTDTQYF
V: TRBV6-1; J: TRBJ1-1; size: .; CDR3: CASSEALAEAFF
V: TRBV7-3; J: TRBJ2-5; size: .; CDR3: CASSLGGGTFETQYF
V: TRBV11-1; J: TRBJ1-1; size: .; CDR3: CASSLRARATEAFF